This TCR beta chain was captured by sequencing in a study of shared clonotypes between healthy human individuals. This CDR3 has 15 residues. The germline V gene has CDR1 SGDLS and CDR2 YYNGEE. V dropped 1 base and J dropped 5; count of bases not matched to a gene: 8. CD4+ cells yielded CD45RA+ naive and CD45RA-negative memory subsets. With regard to this clone: What it binds is unknown.

Whole-study results and caveats: Researchers sampled blood only, noting tissue repertoires likely differ.

The assay was immunoSEQ multiplex PCR, and TCRdb's table has in-frame clones only and misses some. Of about 1.1 million clones listed, 60% to 80% are singletons. The chain links TRBV9 to TRBJ2-5, with 7 positions matching TRBD2. Sequencing used memory CD4+ T cells from PBMCs. Indicated subset: CD45RA-negative fraction. The TCR originated in a man younger than 30 in good health. Some clones in this sample may be carry-over from other donors' samples. Here the CDR3 reads CASSVFAGEVETQYF. In DNA, the CDR3 is TGTGCCAGCAGCGTATTTGCGGGAGAGGTGGAGACCCAGTACTTC. Filled out from reference TRBV9 and TRBJ2-5, the complete variable domain reads DSGVTQTPKHLITATGQRVTLRCSPRSGDLSVYWYQQSLDQGLQFLIQYYNGEERAKGNILERFSAQQFPDLHSELNLSSLELGDSALYFCASSVFAGEVETQYFGPGTRLLVL.